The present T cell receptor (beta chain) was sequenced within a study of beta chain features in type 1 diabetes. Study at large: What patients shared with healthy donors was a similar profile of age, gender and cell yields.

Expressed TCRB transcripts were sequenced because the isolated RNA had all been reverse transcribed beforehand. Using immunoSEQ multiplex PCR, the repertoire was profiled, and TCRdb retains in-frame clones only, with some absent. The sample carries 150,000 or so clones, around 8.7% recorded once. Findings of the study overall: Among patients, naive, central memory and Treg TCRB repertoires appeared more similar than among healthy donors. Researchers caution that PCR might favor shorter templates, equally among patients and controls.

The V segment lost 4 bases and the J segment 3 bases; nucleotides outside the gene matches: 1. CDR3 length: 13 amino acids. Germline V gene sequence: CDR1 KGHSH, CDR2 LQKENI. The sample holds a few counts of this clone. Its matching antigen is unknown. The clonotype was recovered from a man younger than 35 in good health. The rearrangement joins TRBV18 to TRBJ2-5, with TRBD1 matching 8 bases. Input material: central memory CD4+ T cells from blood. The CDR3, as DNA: TGTGCCAGCTCACTGACAGGGGAAGAGACCCAGTACTTC. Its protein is CASSLTGEETQYF.